The rows below give T cell receptor beta chains drawn from one sample of a study of blood T cell repertoires in COVID-19. Repertoires were generated with immunoSEQ multiplex PCR, while TCRdb's copy carries only in-frame clones and drops some. The table includes more than 65,000 clones, 79% detected once. Sequencing was done on a sample of peripheral blood. These receptors originate from a man aged 60-69 years with acute or convalescent COVID-19. Both conserved end residues are part of each CDR3. The D gene is left open where the match is weak. The size field is filled for only some rows; it gives once, few, many or a size class.

clone_size: NA
j_call: TRBJ1-2
d_call: NA
v_call: TRBV7-9
cdr3_aa: CASSLAEGHFYGYTF
cdr3_nt: TGTGCCAGCAGCTTAGCCGAAGGACATTTCTATGGCTACACCTTC

clone_size: NA
j_call: TRBJ2-2
d_call: TRBD1
v_call: TRBV7-6
cdr3_aa: CASSPSGQGYTGELFF
cdr3_nt: TGTGCCAGCAGCCCCTCGGGACAGGGGTACACCGGGGAGCTGTTTTTT

clone_size: NA
j_call: TRBJ1-4
d_call: NA
v_call: TRBV4-2
cdr3_aa: CASSRSNEKLFF
cdr3_nt: TGTGCCAGCAGCCGTTCGAATGAAAAACTGTTTTTT

clone_size: NA
j_call: TRBJ1-4
d_call: NA
v_call: TRBV15
cdr3_aa: CATSRGLVANEKLFF
cdr3_nt: TGTGCCACCAGCAGAGGGTTGGTAGCTAATGAAAAACTGTTTTTT

clone_size: NA
j_call: TRBJ2-4
d_call: NA
v_call: TRBV20-1
cdr3_aa: CSATPGNIQYF
cdr3_nt: TGCAGTGCTACCCCCGGAAACATTCAGTACTTC

clone_size: NA
j_call: TRBJ2-6
d_call: TRBD2
v_call: TRBV19
cdr3_aa: CASSPGLAGGFSGANVLTF
cdr3_nt: TGTGCCAGTAGTCCGGGACTAGCGGGGGGGTTCTCTGGGGCCAACGTCCTGACTTTC

clone_size: NA
j_call: TRBJ1-4
d_call: NA
v_call: TRBV30
cdr3_aa: CAWKPSNSRLEKLFF
cdr3_nt: TGTGCCTGGAAACCCTCTAATTCCAGACTTGAAAAACTGTTTTTT

clone_size: NA
j_call: TRBJ2-3
d_call: NA
v_call: TRBV5-1
cdr3_aa: CASSLGNPRILETDTQYF
cdr3_nt: TGCGCCAGCAGCTTGGGAAACCCTCGAATTTTAGAGACAGATACGCAGTATTTT

clone_size: NA
j_call: TRBJ1-5
d_call: TRBD1
v_call: TRBV18
cdr3_aa: CASSPTGQGSNQPQHF
cdr3_nt: TGTGCCAGCTCACCTACCGGACAGGGATCAAATCAGCCCCAGCATTTT

clone_size: few
j_call: TRBJ1-2
d_call: TRBD1
v_call: TRBV7-9
cdr3_aa: CASSLEAGQGNTF
cdr3_nt: TGTGCCAGCAGCTTAGAGGCGGGACAGGGAAACACCTTC

clone_size: NA
j_call: TRBJ1-2
d_call: TRBD1
v_call: TRBV7-9
cdr3_aa: CASSGGRQGDRDGYTF
cdr3_nt: TGTGCCAGCAGCGGGGGAAGACAGGGCGATAGGGATGGCTACACCTTC

clone_size: NA
j_call: TRBJ2-3
d_call: NA
v_call: TRBV7-2
cdr3_aa: CASSSRTYRTDTQYF
cdr3_nt: TGTGCCAGCAGCTCAAGGACATACCGCACAGATACGCAGTATTTT

clone_size: NA
j_call: TRBJ1-6
d_call: NA
v_call: TRBV5-1
cdr3_aa: CASSLVTGSSYNSPLHF
cdr3_nt: TGCGCCAGCAGCCTAGTAACAGGGAGCTCCTATAATTCACCCCTCCACTTT

clone_size: NA
j_call: TRBJ2-5
d_call: TRBD2
v_call: TRBV6-2/TRBV6-3
cdr3_aa: CASSTPTSAQETQYF
cdr3_nt: TGTGCCAGCAGCACCCCGACTAGCGCACAAGAGACCCAGTACTTC